This T cell receptor (beta chain) comes out of a study of metastatic and nonmetastatic thyroid tumors. Background on the study: Comparative analysis of repertoires was undertaken across blood and tumor or nodule tissue obtained from malignant and benign thyroid patients.

TCRdb re-called the PCR reads through MiXCR. The data contain about 5,900 clones, roughly 25% of them singletons. Deletions cut 1 base from V and 10 bases from J, with 11 bases between. CDR3 length equals 13 residues. Germline V CDR1 and CDR2: SGHTA, FQGTGA. No treatment of any kind had been given to any patient before thyroid surgery. Sequenced input: adjacent normal tissue. The chain uses TRBV7-3 and TRBJ2-1, with unresolved D. This receptor was identified in a male donor with papillary thyroid cancer or a benign thyroid nodule (not recorded which). Some clones in this sample may be carry-over from other donors' samples. CDR3 sequence (DNA): TGTGCCAGCAGCTTAAACATAGTTCACGAGCAGTTCTTC. Its translation is CASSLNIVHEQFF.